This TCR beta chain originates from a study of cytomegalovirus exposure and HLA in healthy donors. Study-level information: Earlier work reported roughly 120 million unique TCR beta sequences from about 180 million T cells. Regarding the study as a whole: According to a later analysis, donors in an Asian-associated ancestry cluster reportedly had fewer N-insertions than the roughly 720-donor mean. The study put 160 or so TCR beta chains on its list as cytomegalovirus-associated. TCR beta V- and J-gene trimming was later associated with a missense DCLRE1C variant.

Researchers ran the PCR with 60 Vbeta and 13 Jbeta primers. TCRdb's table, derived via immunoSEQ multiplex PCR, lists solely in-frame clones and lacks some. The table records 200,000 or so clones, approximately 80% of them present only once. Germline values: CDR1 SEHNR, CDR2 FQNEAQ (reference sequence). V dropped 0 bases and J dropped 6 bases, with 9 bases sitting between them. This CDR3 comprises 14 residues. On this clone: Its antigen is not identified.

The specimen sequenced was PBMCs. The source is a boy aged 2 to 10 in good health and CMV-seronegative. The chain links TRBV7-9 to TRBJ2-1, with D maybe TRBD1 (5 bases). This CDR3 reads CASSLATALNEQFF. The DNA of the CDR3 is TGTGCCAGCAGCTTAGCGACAGCTCTCAATGAGCAGTTCTTC.